These 20 T cell receptor beta chains share one sample of origin, sequenced in a study of control samples from healthy donors and cancer patients. Assay used: immunoSEQ multiplex PCR; TCRdb lists only in-frame clones, some missing. Of about 140,000 clones in the sample, 91% were seen once. The specimen was blood. The origin of the receptors is a man between 18 and 29 years old in good health.

The V and J genes are TRBV10-3 and TRBJ2-7, with 7 nucleotides matching TRBD1. In germline, CDR1 is ENHRY, CDR2 SYGVKD. J gave up 5 bases and V 0 bases, and 7 bases lay outside the gene matches. The CDR3 loop spans 15 amino acids. The CDR3 coding sequence is TGTGCCATCAGTGAGTCCGATCATGGACAGGACGAGCAGTACTTC. It codes for CAISESDHGQDEQYF.

The chain links TRBV7-9 to TRBJ1-1, with TRBD1 matching 12 bases. V lost 0 bases to trimming and J lost 2 bases; unmatched junction nucleotides: 1. CDR1 SEHNR and CDR2 FQNEAQ come from the germline V gene (reference sequence). The CDR3 consists of 16 residues. The CDR3 sequence: CASSLAGQGANTEAFF. CDR3 DNA: TGTGCCAGCAGCTTAGCGGGACAGGGGGCAAACACTGAAGCTTTCTTT.

The chain links TRBV5-4 to TRBJ2-1; D is ambiguous. The CDR3 extends over 16 amino acids. Germline lookup yields CDR1 SGHNT and CDR2 YYREEE (reference sequence). V was shortened by 4 bases and J by 0 bases, with 14 bases between the two germline ends. The CDR3, as DNA: TGTGCCAGCAGCACCCCGACGTCTAGCTCCTACAATGAGCAGTTCTTC. Its protein product is CASSTPTSSSYNEQFF.

The CDR3 sequence is CASSLDRGSNQPQHF. The DNA of the CDR3 is TGTGCCAGCAGTTTAGACAGAGGGTCCAATCAGCCCCAGCATTTT. The chain joins TRBV27 to TRBJ1-5; weak D call: TRBD1 (5 bases). The germline V gene has CDR1 MNHEY and CDR2 SMNVEV (reference sequence). V gave up 2 bases and J gave up 3 bases, with 11 bases separating them. The CDR3 totals 15 residues.

V is TRBV7-8 and J is TRBJ1-3; 9 nucleotides align to TRBD1. After removal of 1 base from V and 0 bases from J, the junction contained 13 bases not matched to a gene. Germline loops: CDR1 SGHVS, CDR2 FQNEAQ. This CDR3 is 20 amino acids long. The CDR3 sequence: CASSLVGGTGLKFSGNTIYF. DNA for the CDR3: TGTGCCAGCAGCTTAGTTGGGGGGACAGGGCTTAAGTTCTCTGGAAACACCATATATTTT.

V usage is TRBV5-5 and J usage is TRBJ2-7; D is ambiguous. Germline V gene sequence: CDR1 SGHKS, CDR2 YYEKEE (reference sequence). V shed 7 bases and J shed 0 bases, with 11 bases lying between them. This CDR3 has 13 residues. The chain's CDR3 is CASEPPGSYEQYF. The CDR3, as DNA: TGTGCCAGCGAACCCCCTGGCTCCTACGAGCAGTACTTC. The whole variable domain, filled in from reference TRBV5-5 and TRBJ2-7, reads DAGVTQSPTHLIKTRGQQVTLRCSPISGHKSVSWYQQVLGQGPQFIFQYYEKEERGRGNFPDRFSARQFPNYSSELNVNALLLGDSALYLCASEPPGSYEQYFGPGTRLTVT.

The chain carries TRBV7-9 and TRBJ1-2; weak D call: TRBD1 (5 bases). V was shortened by 0 bases and J by 8 bases, with 10 bases between the two germline ends. CDR1 and CDR2 from the germline V gene are SEHNR and FQNEAQ (reference sequence). The CDR3 loop spans 13 amino acids. In DNA form, the CDR3 reads TGTGCCAGCAGCTTAGCTTCTGGGGGAGGCTACACCTTC. Its translation: CASSLASGGGYTF.

This clone was detected only once. The chain carries TRBV5-1 and TRBJ2-2, with a weak D call TRBD1 (8 bases). Trimming left V 3 bases short and J 6 bases short, with 18 bases between. The germline V gene has CDR1 SGHRS and CDR2 YFSETQ. The CDR3 spans 16 residues. CDR3: CASSSFDRGGAGELFF. The CDR3, as DNA: TGCGCCAGCAGCTCCTTCGACAGGGGAGGGGCCGGGGAGCTGTTTTTT.

The rearrangement uses TRBV6-1 and TRBJ1-1; D is ambiguous. V lost 6 bases, J lost 1 base, and 3 bases lay in between. The CDR3 totals 11 residues. The germline V gene encodes CDR1 MNHNS and CDR2 SASEGT. CDR3 sequence reads: CASRGNTEAFF. The CDR3 bases are TGTGCCAGCAGGGGGAACACTGAAGCTTTCTTT.

The chain combines TRBV29-1 with TRBJ2-5; 9 positions agree with TRBD1. Germline V CDR1 and CDR2: SQVTM, ANQGSEA. The length of the CDR3 is 12 residues. V lost 5 bases, J lost 5 bases, and 3 bases stayed unmatched. The CDR3 is CSVTGGQETQYF. The CDR3 DNA follows: TGCAGCGTTACAGGGGGCCAGGAGACCCAGTACTTC.

This clone was seen a single time. CDR3 DNA sequence: TGCGCCAGCAGCCAAGAAGCTAGGGGCACAGATACGCAGTATTTT. Residues: CASSQEARGTDTQYF. The rearrangement links TRBV4-3 to TRBJ2-3; unclear D gene. The germline V and J ends were trimmed by 0 bases and 1 base, with 8 bases remaining between them. The CDR3 spans 15 residues. Germline V gene data show CDR1 as LGHNA and CDR2 as YSLEER.

DNA for the CDR3: TGTGCCAGCAAGGCGCAGGGATTAGAGTTACGGGGCTACACCTTC. This sequence encodes CASKAQGLELRGYTF. The chain recombines TRBV2 with TRBJ1-2; D is perhaps TRBD1 (5 bases). Between the trimmed V and J ends, which lost 7 bases and 8 bases, there was a span of 23 bases. Germline V gene lookup returns CDR1 SNHLY and CDR2 FYNNEI. The CDR3 contains 15 residues.

The CDR3 bases are TGTGCCTGGGACCGTACAGGGGGCCGGACCGGGGAGCTGTTTTTT. Protein sequence: CAWDRTGGRTGELFF. This chain uses TRBV30 with TRBJ2-2; 9 bases are shared with TRBD1. Trimming at V came to 5 bases and at J to 5 bases, leaving 9 bases not matched to a gene. CDR3 length: 15 amino acids. Germline lookup yields CDR1 GTSNPN and CDR2 SVGIG (reference sequence).

The CDR3 nucleotides read TGCGCCAGCAGCTTGGCCGGAGGGCCTTATGAGCAGTTCTTC. Amino acids: CASSLAGGPYEQFF. The chain recombines TRBV5-1 with TRBJ2-1; possible D gene TRBD2, 6 bases. V lost 0 bases, J lost 8 bases, and 12 bases lay in between. CDR1 is SGHRS, CDR2 YFSETQ, per germline. The CDR3 runs 14 residues.

This chain links TRBV7-2 with TRBJ1-2; possible D gene TRBD1, 6 bases. Between the trimmed V and J ends, which lost 5 bases and 7 bases, there was a span of 17 bases. The germline V gene has CDR1 SGHTA and CDR2 FQGNSA. This CDR3 is built from 14 residues. CDR3 in amino acids: CASSPSGGYGGYTF. The CDR3 nucleotides are TGTGCCAGCAGCCCCAGTGGGGGCTACGGTGGCTACACCTTC.

The V call is TRBV5-6, the J call TRBJ1-5, with D perhaps matching TRBD1 (6 bases). V lost 1 base, J lost 0 bases, and 20 bases lay in between. CDR3 length: 19 residues. Germline V lookup: CDR1 SGHDT, CDR2 YYEEEE. The CDR3 DNA follows: TGTGCCAGCAGCTTGCAGAGCGCCGACAGGATCTATAGCAATCAGCCCCAGCATTTT. Protein sequence: CASSLQSADRIYSNQPQHF.

V and J are TRBV9 and TRBJ1-1, with no clear D. Germline assignment: CDR1 SGDLS and CDR2 YYNGEE. Trimming took off 3 bases at V and 2 bases at J, with 8 bases between the two ends. The CDR3 consists of 13 residues. CDR3 nucleotides: TGTGCCAGCAGCGCGCCCGGTAACACTGAAGCTTTCTTT. This codes for CASSAPGNTEAFF.

V is TRBV7-2 and J is TRBJ2-2; the match to TRBD1 covers 7 bases. From germline, CDR1 is SGHTA and CDR2 FQGNSA. V dropped 3 bases and J dropped 3; count of bases not matched to a gene: 1. This CDR3 spans 14 amino acids. In nucleotides, the CDR3 is TGTGCCAGCAGCTTTCAGGGGGACACCGGGGAGCTGTTTTTT. Translated, it gives CASSFQGDTGELFF.

The genes are TRBV15 and TRBJ2-7; 7 nucleotides align to TRBD1. Germline loops: CDR1 LNHNV, CDR2 YYDKDF (reference sequence). The V gene end was trimmed by 0 bases and the J gene end by 6 bases; junction bases not matched to a gene: 5. The CDR3 totals 14 residues. This CDR3 is CATSRDRGPGEQYF. In DNA form, the CDR3 reads TGTGCCACCAGCAGAGATAGGGGGCCGGGCGAGCAGTACTTC. The full variable domain, its missing parts supplied by reference TRBV15 and TRBJ2-7, is DAMVIQNPRYQVTQFGKPVTLSCSQTLNHNVMYWYQQKSSQAPKLLFHYYDKDFNNEADTPDNFQSRRPNTSFCFLDIRSPGLGDTAMYLCATSRDRGPGEQYFGPGTRLTVT.

The gene calls are TRBV2 and TRBJ1-6, with 9 bases lining up with TRBD1. Germline V gene lookup returns CDR1 SNHLY and CDR2 FYNNEI. Trimming took 4 bases from V and 10 from J; bases not matched to a gene: 5. This CDR3 spans 14 amino acids. As DNA, the CDR3 is TGTGCCAGCAGTGCCAGGACAGGGGCCTCACCCCTCCACTTT. Its translation: CASSARTGASPLHF.